This T cell receptor (beta chain) stems from a study of cytomegalovirus exposure and HLA in healthy donors. Whole-study findings and limits: Cytomegalovirus-associated status was assigned to 150 or so TCR beta chains. In a later analysis, specific HLA alleles were associated with 15,000 to 20,000 TCR beta sequences at a 0.05 false discovery rate. Relative to equally common others, HLA-associated TCR beta chains showed greater clonal expansion in a later analysis. Previously analyzed data showed that most TCR beta V segments were productive at a frequency of about 87% or about 30%.

For this clone: Its antigen remains unknown.

The PCR contained 60 Vbeta and 13 Jbeta primers. Sequenced by immunoSEQ multiplex PCR; TCRdb stores in-frame clones only, minus some. The sample includes 150,000 to 200,000 clones, roughly four fifths of them seen just once. Germline V CDR1 and CDR2: SGDLS, YYNGEE. Unmatched junction bases numbered 6, after V lost 0 bases and J lost 6 bases. This CDR3 comprises 14 residues. The sequenced sample was PBMCs. The V gene is TRBV9, the J gene TRBJ2-7, with 7 bases matching TRBD2. This TCR derives from a woman aged 18-29 years in good health and CMV-seronegative. The CDR3 DNA follows: TGTGCCAGCAGCGTAGTAGGCGGGAGCGTCGAGCAGTACTTC. It yields the protein CASSVVGGSVEQYF.